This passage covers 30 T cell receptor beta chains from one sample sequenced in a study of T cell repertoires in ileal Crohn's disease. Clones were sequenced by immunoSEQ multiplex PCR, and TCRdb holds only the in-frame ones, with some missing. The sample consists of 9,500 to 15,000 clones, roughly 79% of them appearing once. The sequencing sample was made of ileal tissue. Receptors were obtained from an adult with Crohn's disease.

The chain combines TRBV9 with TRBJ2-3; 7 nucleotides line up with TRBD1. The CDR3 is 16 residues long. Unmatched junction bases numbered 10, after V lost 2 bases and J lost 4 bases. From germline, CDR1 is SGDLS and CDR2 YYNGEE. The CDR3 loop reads CASSVAQGDGADTQYF. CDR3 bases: TGTGCCAGCAGCGTGGCCCAGGGGGATGGGGCAGATACGCAGTATTTT.

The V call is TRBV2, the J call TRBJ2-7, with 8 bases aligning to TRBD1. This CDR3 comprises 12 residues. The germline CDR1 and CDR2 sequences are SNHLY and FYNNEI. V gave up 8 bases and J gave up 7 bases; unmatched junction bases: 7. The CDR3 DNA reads TGTGCCAGCGGACGGACAGGGCTTGAGCAGTACTTC. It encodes CASGRTGLEQYF.

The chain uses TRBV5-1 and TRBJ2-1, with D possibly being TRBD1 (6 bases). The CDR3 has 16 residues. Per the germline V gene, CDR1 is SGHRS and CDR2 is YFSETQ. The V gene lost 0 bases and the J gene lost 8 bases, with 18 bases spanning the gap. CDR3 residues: CASSLDPSPGGDEQFF. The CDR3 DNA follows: TGCGCCAGCAGCTTGGATCCCTCCCCTGGGGGCGATGAGCAGTTCTTC.

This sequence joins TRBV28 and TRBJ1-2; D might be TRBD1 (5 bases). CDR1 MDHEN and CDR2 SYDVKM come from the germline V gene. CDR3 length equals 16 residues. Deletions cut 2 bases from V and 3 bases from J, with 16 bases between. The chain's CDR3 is CASSLRGIQADYGYTF. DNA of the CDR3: TGTGCCAGCAGTTTACGTGGTATACAGGCCGACTATGGCTACACCTTC.

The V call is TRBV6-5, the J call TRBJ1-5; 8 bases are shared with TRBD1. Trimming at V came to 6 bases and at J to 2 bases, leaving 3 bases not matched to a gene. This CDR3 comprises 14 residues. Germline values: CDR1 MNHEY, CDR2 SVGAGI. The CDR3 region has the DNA TGTGCCAGCAGAGGACAGGGAGGCAATCAGCCCCAGCATTTT. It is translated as CASRGQGGNQPQHF.

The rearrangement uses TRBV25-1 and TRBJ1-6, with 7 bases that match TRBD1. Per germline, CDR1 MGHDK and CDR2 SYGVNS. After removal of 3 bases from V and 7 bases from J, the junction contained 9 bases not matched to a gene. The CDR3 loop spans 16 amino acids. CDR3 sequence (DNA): TGTGCCAGCAGTGAGCCGACAGGGCAGGGGAATTCACCCCTCCACTTT. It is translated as CASSEPTGQGNSPLHF.

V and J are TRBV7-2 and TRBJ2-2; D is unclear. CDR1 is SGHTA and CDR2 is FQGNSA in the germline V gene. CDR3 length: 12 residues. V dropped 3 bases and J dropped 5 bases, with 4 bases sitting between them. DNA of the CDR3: TGTGCCAGCAGCTTTCGGACCGGGGAGCTGTTTTTT. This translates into CASSFRTGELFF.

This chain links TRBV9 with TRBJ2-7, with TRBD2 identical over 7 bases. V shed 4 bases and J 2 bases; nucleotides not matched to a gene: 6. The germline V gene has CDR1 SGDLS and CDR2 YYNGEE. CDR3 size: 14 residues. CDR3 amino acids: CASSLTTSAYEQYF. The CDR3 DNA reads TGTGCCAGCAGCCTTACTACTAGCGCCTACGAGCAGTACTTC. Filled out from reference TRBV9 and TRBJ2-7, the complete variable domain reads DSGVTQTPKHLITATGQRVTLRCSPRSGDLSVYWYQQSLDQGLQFLIQYYNGEERAKGNILERFSAQQFPDLHSELNLSSLELGDSALYFCASSLTTSAYEQYFGPGTRLTVT.

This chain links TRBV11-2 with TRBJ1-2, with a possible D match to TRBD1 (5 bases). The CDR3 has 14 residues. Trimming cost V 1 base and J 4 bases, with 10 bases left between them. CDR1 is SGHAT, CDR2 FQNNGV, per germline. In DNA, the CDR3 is TGTGCCAGCAGCTTAGCTGGGGGAGGCTATGGCTACACCTTC. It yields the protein CASSLAGGGYGYTF.

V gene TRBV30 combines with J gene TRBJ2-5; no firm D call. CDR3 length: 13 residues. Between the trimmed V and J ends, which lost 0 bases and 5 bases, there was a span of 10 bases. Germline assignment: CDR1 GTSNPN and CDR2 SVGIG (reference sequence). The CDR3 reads CAWSVLRWETQYF. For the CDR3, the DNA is TGTGCCTGGAGTGTACTGAGGTGGGAGACCCAGTACTTC. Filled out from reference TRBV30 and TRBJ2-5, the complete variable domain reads SQTIHQWPATLVQPVGSPLSLECTVEGTSNPNLYWYRQAAGRGLQLLFYSVGIGQISSEVPQNLSASRPQDRQFILSSKKLLLSDSGFYLCAWSVLRWETQYFGPGTRLLVL.

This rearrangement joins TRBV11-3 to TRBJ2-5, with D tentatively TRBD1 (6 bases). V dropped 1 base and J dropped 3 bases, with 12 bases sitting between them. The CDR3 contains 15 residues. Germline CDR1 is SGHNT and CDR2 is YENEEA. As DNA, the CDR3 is TGTGCCAGCAGCTTAGGAGGGCCAGGGGAAGAGACCCAGTACTTC. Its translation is CASSLGGPGEETQYF.

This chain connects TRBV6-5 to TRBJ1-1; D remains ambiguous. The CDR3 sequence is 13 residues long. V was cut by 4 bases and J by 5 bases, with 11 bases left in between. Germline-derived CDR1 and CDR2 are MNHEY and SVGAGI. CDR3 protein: CASSLQRVTEAFF. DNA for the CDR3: TGTGCCAGCAGTTTACAGAGAGTGACTGAAGCTTTCTTT.

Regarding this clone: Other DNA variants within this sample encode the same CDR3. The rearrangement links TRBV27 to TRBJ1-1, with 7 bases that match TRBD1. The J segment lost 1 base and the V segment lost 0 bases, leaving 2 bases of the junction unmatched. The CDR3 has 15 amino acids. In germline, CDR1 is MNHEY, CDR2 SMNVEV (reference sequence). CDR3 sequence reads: CASSLSGQSNTEAFF. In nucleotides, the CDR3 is TGTGCCAGCAGTTTATCGGGACAGTCGAACACTGAAGCTTTCTTT.

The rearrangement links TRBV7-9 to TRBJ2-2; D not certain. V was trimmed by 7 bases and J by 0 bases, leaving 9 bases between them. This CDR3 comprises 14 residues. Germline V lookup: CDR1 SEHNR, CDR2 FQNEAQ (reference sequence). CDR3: CASILFPNTGELFF. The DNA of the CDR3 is TGTGCCAGCATCCTATTTCCGAACACCGGGGAGCTGTTTTTT.

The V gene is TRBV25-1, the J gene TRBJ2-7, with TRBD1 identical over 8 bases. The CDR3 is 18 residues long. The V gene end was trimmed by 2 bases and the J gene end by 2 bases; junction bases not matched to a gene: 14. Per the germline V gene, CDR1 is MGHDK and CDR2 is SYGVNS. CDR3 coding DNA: TGTGCCAGCAGTGAAAAGACAGGGGCGGATGGGGGGACCTACGAGCAGTACTTC. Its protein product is CASSEKTGADGGTYEQYF.

The DNA of the CDR3 is TGCAGCGTTGCTATGGGACAGACTACTGAAGCTTTCTTT. Translation: CSVAMGQTTEAFF. This chain uses TRBV29-1 with TRBJ1-1; TRBD1 aligns across 7 bases. CDR1 is SQVTM and CDR2 is ANQGSEA in the germline V gene. CDR3 length equals 13 residues. V trimming: 4 bases; J trimming: 5 bases; junction bases outside the gene matches: 7.

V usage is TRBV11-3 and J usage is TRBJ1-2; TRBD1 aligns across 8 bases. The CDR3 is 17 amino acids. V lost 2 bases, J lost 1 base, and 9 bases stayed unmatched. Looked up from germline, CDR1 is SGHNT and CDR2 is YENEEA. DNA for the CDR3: TGTGCCAGCAGCTTACAACTACCGGGACAGGTTAACTATGGCTACACCTTC. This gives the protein CASSLQLPGQVNYGYTF.

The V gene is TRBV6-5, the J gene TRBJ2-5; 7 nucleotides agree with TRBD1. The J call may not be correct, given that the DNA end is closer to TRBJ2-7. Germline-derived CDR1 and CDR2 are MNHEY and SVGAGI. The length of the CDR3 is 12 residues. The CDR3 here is CASRQGPYEQYF. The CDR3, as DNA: TGTGCCAGCAGACAGGGGCCCTACGAGCAGTACTTC.

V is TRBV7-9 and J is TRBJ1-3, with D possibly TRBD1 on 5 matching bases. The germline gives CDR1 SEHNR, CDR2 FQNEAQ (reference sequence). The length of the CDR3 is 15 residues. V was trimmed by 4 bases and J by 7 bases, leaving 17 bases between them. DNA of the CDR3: TGTGCCAGCAGCTCCGCCTGGGGGGGGAGGAACACCATATATTTT. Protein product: CASSSAWGGRNTIYF.

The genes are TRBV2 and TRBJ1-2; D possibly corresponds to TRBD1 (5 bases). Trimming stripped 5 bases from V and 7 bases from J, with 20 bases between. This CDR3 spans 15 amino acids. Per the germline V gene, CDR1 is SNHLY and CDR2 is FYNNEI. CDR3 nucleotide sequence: TGTGCCAGCAGTAGGACCGCGGGGGAGTTAGGTGGCTACACCTTC. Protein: CASSRTAGELGGYTF.

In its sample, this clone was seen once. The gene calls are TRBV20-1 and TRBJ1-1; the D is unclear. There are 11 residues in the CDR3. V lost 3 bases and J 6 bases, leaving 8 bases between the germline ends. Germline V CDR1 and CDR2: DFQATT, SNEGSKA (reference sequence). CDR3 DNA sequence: TGCAGTGCTAGTGGGAGACCTGAAGCTTTCTTT. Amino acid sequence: CSASGRPEAFF.

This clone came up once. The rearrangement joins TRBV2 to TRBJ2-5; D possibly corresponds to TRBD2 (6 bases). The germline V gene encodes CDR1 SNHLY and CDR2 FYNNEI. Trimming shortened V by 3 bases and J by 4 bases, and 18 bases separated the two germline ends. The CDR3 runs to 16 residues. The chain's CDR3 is CASSEGGILISETQYF. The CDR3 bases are TGTGCCAGCAGTGAGGGGGGAATATTAATATCAGAGACCCAGTACTTC.

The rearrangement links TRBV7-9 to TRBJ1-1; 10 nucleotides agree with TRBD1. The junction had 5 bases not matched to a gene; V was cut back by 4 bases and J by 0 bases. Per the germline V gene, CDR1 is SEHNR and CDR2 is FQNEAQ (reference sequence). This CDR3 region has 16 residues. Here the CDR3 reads CASSSGQGPLNTEAFF. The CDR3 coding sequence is TGTGCCAGCAGCTCGGGACAGGGGCCATTGAACACTGAAGCTTTCTTT.

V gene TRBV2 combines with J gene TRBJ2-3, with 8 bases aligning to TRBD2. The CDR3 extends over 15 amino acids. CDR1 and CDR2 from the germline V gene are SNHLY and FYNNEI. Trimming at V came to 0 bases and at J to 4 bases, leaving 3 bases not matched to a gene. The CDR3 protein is CASSEARGEADTQYF. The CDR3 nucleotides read TGTGCCAGCAGTGAAGCGCGGGGGGAGGCAGATACGCAGTATTTT.

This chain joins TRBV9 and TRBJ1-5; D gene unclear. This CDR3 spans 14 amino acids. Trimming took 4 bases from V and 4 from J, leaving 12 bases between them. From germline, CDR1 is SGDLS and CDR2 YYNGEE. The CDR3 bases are TGTGCCAGCAGCTTAAAGTACATTAATCAGCCCCAGCATTTT. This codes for CASSLKYINQPQHF. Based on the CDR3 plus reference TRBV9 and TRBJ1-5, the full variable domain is DSGVTQTPKHLITATGQRVTLRCSPRSGDLSVYWYQQSLDQGLQFLIQYYNGEERAKGNILERFSAQQFPDLHSELNLSSLELGDSALYFCASSLKYINQPQHFGDGTRLSIL.

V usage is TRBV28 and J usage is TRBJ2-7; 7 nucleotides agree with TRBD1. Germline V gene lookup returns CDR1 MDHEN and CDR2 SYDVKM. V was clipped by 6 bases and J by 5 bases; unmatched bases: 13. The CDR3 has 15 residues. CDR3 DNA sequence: TGTGCCAGCAGCTCCGCCGGGACAGTCGTCAACGAGCAGTACTTC. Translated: CASSSAGTVVNEQYF.

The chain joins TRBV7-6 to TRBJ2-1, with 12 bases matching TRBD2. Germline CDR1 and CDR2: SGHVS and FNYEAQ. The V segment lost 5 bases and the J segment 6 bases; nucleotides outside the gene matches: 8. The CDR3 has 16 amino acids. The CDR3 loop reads CASSLLAGGGSNEQFF. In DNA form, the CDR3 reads TGTGCCAGCAGCCTCCTAGCGGGAGGGGGCAGCAATGAGCAGTTCTTC.

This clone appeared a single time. CDR3 bases: TGTGCCAGCAGCTCGCCGGGAGGGGTGAGGAACACAGATACGCAGTATTTT. Translated: CASSSPGGVRNTDTQYF. The rearrangement joins TRBV13 to TRBJ2-3; 8 bases are a match to TRBD2. Germline assignment: CDR1 PRHDT and CDR2 FYEKMQ (reference sequence). The CDR3 has 17 residues. V dropped 4 bases and J dropped 2; count of bases not matched to a gene: 11.

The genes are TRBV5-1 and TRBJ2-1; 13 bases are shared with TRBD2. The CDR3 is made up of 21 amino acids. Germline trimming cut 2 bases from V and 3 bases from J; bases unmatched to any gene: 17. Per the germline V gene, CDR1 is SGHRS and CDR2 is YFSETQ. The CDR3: CASSFFWGGLAGANHYNEQFF. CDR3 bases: TGCGCCAGCAGCTTTTTTTGGGGTGGACTAGCGGGAGCAAACCACTACAATGAGCAGTTCTTC. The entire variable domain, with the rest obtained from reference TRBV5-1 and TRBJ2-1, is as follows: KAGVTQTPRYLIKTRGQQVTLSCSPISGHRSVSWYQQTPGQGLQFLFEYFSETQRNKGNFPGRFSGRQFSNSRSEMNVSTLELGDSALYLCASSFFWGGLAGANHYNEQFFGPGTRLTVL.

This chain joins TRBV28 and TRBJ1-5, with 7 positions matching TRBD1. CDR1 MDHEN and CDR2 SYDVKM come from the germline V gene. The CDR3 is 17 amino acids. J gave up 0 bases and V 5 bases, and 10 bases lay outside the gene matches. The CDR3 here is CASSAYRGPYSNQPQHF. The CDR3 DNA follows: TGTGCCAGCAGTGCCTACAGGGGCCCTTATAGCAATCAGCCCCAGCATTTT. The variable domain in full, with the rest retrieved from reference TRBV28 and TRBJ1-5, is DVKVTQSSRYLVKRTGEKVFLECVQDMDHENMFWYRQDPGLGLRLIYFSYDVKMKEKGDIPEGYSVSREKKERFSLILESASTNQTSMYLCASSAYRGPYSNQPQHFGDGTRLSIL.